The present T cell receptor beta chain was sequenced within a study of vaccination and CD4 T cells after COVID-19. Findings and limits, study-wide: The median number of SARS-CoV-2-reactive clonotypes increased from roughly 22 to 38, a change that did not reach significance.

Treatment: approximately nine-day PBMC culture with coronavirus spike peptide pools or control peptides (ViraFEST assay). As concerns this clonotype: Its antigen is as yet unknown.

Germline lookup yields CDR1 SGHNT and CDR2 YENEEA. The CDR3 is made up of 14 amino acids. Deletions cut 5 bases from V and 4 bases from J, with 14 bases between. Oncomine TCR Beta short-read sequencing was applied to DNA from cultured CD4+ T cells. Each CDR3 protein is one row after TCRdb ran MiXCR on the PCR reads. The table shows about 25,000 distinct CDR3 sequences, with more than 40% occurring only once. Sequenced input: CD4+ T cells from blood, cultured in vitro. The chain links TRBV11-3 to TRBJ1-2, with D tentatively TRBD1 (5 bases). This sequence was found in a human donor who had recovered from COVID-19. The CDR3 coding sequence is TGTGCCAGCAGCACAACAACGACAGCCTATGGCTACACCTTC. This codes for CASSTTTTAYGYTF.